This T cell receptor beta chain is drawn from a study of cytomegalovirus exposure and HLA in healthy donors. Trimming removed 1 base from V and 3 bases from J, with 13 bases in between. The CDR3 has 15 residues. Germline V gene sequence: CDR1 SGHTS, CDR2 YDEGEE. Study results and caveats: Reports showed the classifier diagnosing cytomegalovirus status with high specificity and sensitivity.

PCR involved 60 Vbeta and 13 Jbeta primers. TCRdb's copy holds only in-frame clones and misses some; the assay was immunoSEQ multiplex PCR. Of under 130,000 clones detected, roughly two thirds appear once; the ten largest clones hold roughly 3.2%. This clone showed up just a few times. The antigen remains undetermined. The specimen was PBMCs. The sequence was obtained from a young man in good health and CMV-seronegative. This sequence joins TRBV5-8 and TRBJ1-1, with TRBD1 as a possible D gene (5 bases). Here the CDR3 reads CASSLKKTAYTEAFF. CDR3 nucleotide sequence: TGTGCCAGCAGCTTGAAGAAGACAGCCTACACTGAAGCTTTCTTT.